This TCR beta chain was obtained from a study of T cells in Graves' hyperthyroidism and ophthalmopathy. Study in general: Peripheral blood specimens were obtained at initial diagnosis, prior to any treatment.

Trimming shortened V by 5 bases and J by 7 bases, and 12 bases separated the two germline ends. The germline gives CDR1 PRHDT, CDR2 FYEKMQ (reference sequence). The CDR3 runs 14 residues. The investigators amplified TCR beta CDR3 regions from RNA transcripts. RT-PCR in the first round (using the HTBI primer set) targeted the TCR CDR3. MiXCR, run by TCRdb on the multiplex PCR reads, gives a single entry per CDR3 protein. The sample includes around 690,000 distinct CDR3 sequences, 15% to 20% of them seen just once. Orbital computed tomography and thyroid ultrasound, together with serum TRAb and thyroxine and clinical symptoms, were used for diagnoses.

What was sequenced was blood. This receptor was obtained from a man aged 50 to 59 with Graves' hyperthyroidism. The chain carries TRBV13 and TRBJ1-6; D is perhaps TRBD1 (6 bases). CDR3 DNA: TGTGCCAGCAGCGACCGGGACACCAATTCACCCCTCCACTTT. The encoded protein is CASSDRDTNSPLHF.